This is a list of T cell receptor beta chains from one sample in a study of OX40 agonist ivuxolimab in advanced cancers. Assay used: immunoSEQ multiplex PCR; TCRdb lists only in-frame clones, some missing. This table has 64,000 or so clones, 65% to 90% appearing once. The input for sequencing was CD4+ or CD8+ T cells sorted from blood, taken in a trial of the OX40 agonist ivuxolimab. Receptor source: an adult with an advanced solid tumor such as melanoma, head and neck, liver or kidney cancer. CDR3s include the opening cysteine and the closing phenylalanine or tryptophan. The D gene is left open where the match is weak. Expanded clones get a size class; other rows say once, few or many, or leave the size out.

V gene	D gene	J gene	clone size	CDR3 protein	CDR3 DNA
TRBV10-3	TRBD2	TRBJ2-1	.	CAISPSGGEYYNEQFF	TGTGCCATCAGTCCTAGCGGGGGAGAATATTACAATGAGCAGTTCTTC
TRBV4-2	.	TRBJ1-3	.	CASSQDPSSGNTIYF	TGTGCCAGCAGCCAAGATCCCAGCTCTGGAAACACCATATATTTT
TRBV5-6	.	TRBJ2-1	once	CASSLKTGRGGNEQFF	TGTGCCAGCAGCCTAAAGACAGGAAGAGGAGGCAATGAGCAGTTCTTC
TRBV6-1	.	TRBJ2-7	.	CASSEAPGFYEQYF	TGTGCCAGCAGTGAAGCGCCCGGATTTTACGAGCAGTACTTC
TRBV5-5	TRBD2	TRBJ2-7	.	CASSLKAGGSSYEQYF	TGTGCCAGCAGCCTTAAAGCGGGAGGGAGTTCCTACGAGCAGTACTTC
TRBV10-3	TRBD1	TRBJ2-7	.	CAIKGSGGGYEQYF	TGTGCCATCAAGGGGTCAGGGGGCGGATACGAGCAGTACTTC
TRBV5-1	.	TRBJ2-7	.	CASSNSTGRRGEQYF	TGCGCCAGCAGCAACTCTACAGGGCGGAGGGGCGAGCAGTACTTC
TRBV9	TRBD1	TRBJ2-3	.	CASSVVDRGPDTQYF	TGTGCCAGCAGCGTAGTTGACAGGGGCCCAGATACGCAGTATTTT
TRBV6-1	.	TRBJ1-1	.	CASSVETKNTEAFF	TGTGCCAGCAGTGTAGAAACAAAGAACACTGAAGCTTTCTTT
TRBV4-1	.	TRBJ2-2	.	CASSPIPVGTGELFF	TGCGCCAGCAGCCCCATCCCAGTCGGCACCGGGGAGCTGTTTTTT
TRBV19	.	TRBJ1-2	.	CASSILSNYGYTF	TGTGCCAGTAGTATACTTTCCAACTATGGCTACACCTTC
TRBV11-2	TRBD2	TRBJ2-3	once	CASSATAGRENTQYF	TGTGCCAGCAGCGCCACAGCGGGGCGGGAGAATACGCAGTATTTT
TRBV7-6	.	TRBJ2-2	few	CASSLKAATRGQGMAGELFF	TGTGCCAGCAGCTTAAAAGCGGCCACGCGGGGCCAGGGGATGGCCGGGGAGCTGTTTTTT
TRBV15	.	TRBJ2-3	.	CATGWGSTDTQYF	TGTGCCACCGGTTGGGGAAGCACAGATACGCAGTATTTT
TRBV29-1	.	TRBJ2-5	.	CSVRRDIQETQYF	TGCAGCGTGAGAAGGGACATTCAAGAGACCCAGTACTTC
TRBV10-3	TRBD2	TRBJ2-7	.	CAISEGLTSNEQYF	TGTGCCATCAGTGAGGGCCTGACTAGCAACGAGCAGTACTTC
TRBV19	.	TRBJ2-2	.	CASSPSQMNTGELFF	TGTGCCAGTAGTCCTAGTCAGATGAACACCGGGGAGCTGTTTTTT
TRBV18	.	TRBJ2-6	.	CASSLISGANVLTF	TGTGCCAGCTCACTTATCTCTGGGGCCAACGTCCTGACTTTC
TRBV18	.	TRBJ1-3	.	CASSPPIPRRLQGVTGNTIYF	TGTGCCAGCTCACCACCGATCCCAAGGCGCCTTCAAGGGGTGACAGGAAACACCATATATTTT
TRBV6-5	.	TRBJ2-7	.	CASSPRTSYEQYF	TGTGCCAGCAGTCCCAGGACCTCCTACGAGCAGTACTTC
TRBV29-1	.	TRBJ2-3	.	CSGGAMGQVTQYF	TGCAGCGGTGGAGCTATGGGACAAGTTACGCAGTATTTT
TRBV6-6	.	TRBJ2-7	.	CASSYSGYYEQYF	TGTGCCAGCAGTTACTCGGGTTACTACGAGCAGTACTTC
TRBV10-2	TRBD1	TRBJ2-1	.	CASRTAGTGVNEQFF	TGCGCCAGCAGGACCGCCGGGACAGGGGTTAATGAGCAGTTCTTC
TRBV5-1	TRBD1	TRBJ2-7	.	CASSPPGQGAYEQYF	TGCGCCAGCAGCCCCCCGGGACAGGGGGCCTACGAGCAGTACTTC
TRBV21-1	.	TRBJ2-7	few	CASSKRRYSGATYEQYF	TGTGCCAGCAGCAAAAGACGCTATAGCGGGGCCACCTACGAGCAGTACTTC
TRBV6-5	TRBD2	TRBJ2-7	.	CASSYSRLATGHGQYF	TGTGCCAGCAGTTACTCCCGACTAGCGACCGGGCACGGGCAGTACTTC
TRBV5-6	.	TRBJ2-5	.	CASTNWGGLRVWETQYF	TGTGCCAGCACAAATTGGGGGGGCCTACGGGTTTGGGAGACCCAGTACTTC
TRBV20-1	.	TRBJ2-1	.	CSARGYTEQFF	TGCAGTGCTAGGGGGTATACTGAGCAGTTCTTC
TRBV7-6	TRBD2	TRBJ2-5	once	CASSLGLAGGQETQYF	TGTGCCAGCAGCTTAGGACTAGCGGGAGGGCAAGAGACCCAGTACTTC
TRBV5-1	TRBD2	TRBJ2-5	.	CASSFSSGGAETQYF	TGCGCCAGCAGCTTCTCTAGCGGGGGGGCAGAGACCCAGTACTTC
TRBV30	.	TRBJ1-5	few	CAWSSARDQPQHF	TGTGCCTGGAGTTCGGCCAGGGATCAGCCCCAGCATTTT
TRBV5-1	.	TRBJ2-7	.	CASSLEQGVVEQYF	TGCGCCAGCAGCTTGGAGCAGGGAGTCGTCGAGCAGTACTTC
TRBV6-1	.	TRBJ1-1	.	CASSATVSMNTEAFF	TGTGCCAGCAGTGCGACAGTCAGTATGAACACTGAAGCTTTCTTT
TRBV7-3	.	TRBJ2-5	.	CASSSGHGETQYF	TGTGCCAGCAGCTCGGGACATGGGGAGACCCAGTACTTC
TRBV6-6	.	TRBJ1-2	.	CASSRQGWNYGYTF	TGTGCCAGCAGTCGGCAGGGCTGGAACTATGGCTACACCTTC
TRBV5-1	TRBD2	TRBJ2-5	.	CASSLGGGGTETQYF	TGCGCCAGCAGCTTAGGTGGCGGGGGGACAGAGACCCAGTACTTC
TRBV2	TRBD1	TRBJ2-3	once	CASKDRGDTQYF	TGTGCCAGCAAGGACAGGGGAGATACGCAGTATTTT
TRBV21-1	.	TRBJ2-7	.	CASSKIRTSGNYEQYF	TGTGCCAGCAGCAAGATACGGACTAGCGGAAACTACGAGCAGTACTTC
TRBV5-1	.	TRBJ1-5	.	CASSLVGGNQPQHF	TGCGCCAGCAGCTTGGTTGGTGGGAATCAGCCCCAGCATTTT
TRBV2	TRBD1	TRBJ1-1	.	CASNTGQGHAEAFF	TGTGCCAGCAATACGGGACAGGGACACGCTGAAGCTTTCTTT
TRBV14	.	TRBJ1-6	.	CASSQELDVSPLHF	TGTGCCAGCAGCCAAGAACTAGACGTCTCACCCCTCCACTTT
TRBV4-1	.	TRBJ2-7	.	CASSQDGGGNYYEQYF	TGCGCCAGCAGCCAAGATGGAGGGGGGAACTACTACGAGCAGTACTTC
TRBV10-2	.	TRBJ2-3	.	CASSESRTQYF	TGCGCCAGCAGTGAGTCGCGTACGCAGTATTTT
TRBV19	.	TRBJ1-1	.	CASSIAGAPTEAFF	TGTGCCAGTAGTATAGCAGGGGCGCCCACTGAAGCTTTCTTT
TRBV11-2	.	TRBJ1-5	.	CASSLGTDSNQPQHF	TGTGCCAGCAGCTTAGGGACAGATAGCAATCAGCCCCAGCATTTT
TRBV7-2	TRBD2	TRBJ2-1	.	CASSHGGGGGSYNEQFF	TGTGCCAGCAGCCACGGTGGCGGGGGAGGCTCCTACAATGAGCAGTTCTTC